What follows are 24 T cell receptor beta chains derived from one specimen sequenced in a study of T cell responses to AZD1222 COVID-19 vaccine. Produced via immunoSEQ multiplex PCR; TCRdb's table is partial and in-frame only. The data hold 100,000 to 150,000 clones, with under 95% observed a single time. This material consisted of peripheral blood, taken 28 days after the second AZD1222 dose. The receptors here all came from an adult who received the AZD1222 COVID-19 vaccine.

The chain has TRBV7-6 and TRBJ2-2, with a tentative D call TRBD2 (6 bases). Per germline, CDR1 SGHVS and CDR2 FNYEAQ. This CDR3 is 19 amino acids long. V lost 1 base and J lost 1, with 19 bases in between. CDR3 in DNA: TGTGCCAGCAGCTTAGGAGACCTCTCTAGCGCGAGGAACACCGGGGAGCTGTTTTTT. Translation: CASSLGDLSSARNTGELFF.

The CDR3 region has the DNA TGTGCCAGCAGCTCCCACGGGGGAATGGGCACTGAAGCTTTCTTT. Its translation: CASSSHGGMGTEAFF. The chain uses TRBV9 and TRBJ1-1; TRBD1 is a possible D gene (5 bases). The CDR3 is 15 amino acids. The V gene lost 4 bases and the J gene lost 4 bases, with 17 bases spanning the gap. Germline CDR1 reads SGDLS; CDR2 reads YYNGEE.

This chain connects TRBV7-9 to TRBJ1-6, with D maybe TRBD1 (5 bases). Trimming shortened V by 5 bases and J by 14 bases, and 16 bases separated the two germline ends. This CDR3 spans 13 amino acids. From germline, CDR1 is SEHNR and CDR2 FQNEAQ (reference sequence). The CDR3 DNA follows: TGTGCCAGCAGCGCCCGGGACGGAGAAGCCCTCCACTTT. Translation gives CASSARDGEALHF.

This clone came up a few times. The rearrangement joins TRBV6-5 to TRBJ1-3; D gene unclear. There are 15 residues in the CDR3. From germline, CDR1 is MNHEY and CDR2 SVGAGI. Trimming removed 2 bases at V and 8 bases at J, with 16 bases between. Here the CDR3 reads CASSYGPGGGDTIYF. CDR3 coding DNA: TGTGCCAGCAGTTACGGGCCAGGCGGCGGGGACACCATATATTTT.

This chain joins TRBV29-1 and TRBJ1-1; D unclear. V dropped 6 bases and J dropped 1 base, with 15 bases sitting between them. Germline CDR1 and CDR2: SQVTM and ANQGSEA. The CDR3 loop spans 14 amino acids. This chain's CDR3 is CSVALRTGNTEAFF. In DNA form, the CDR3 reads TGCAGCGTCGCCCTCAGGACGGGGAACACTGAAGCTTTCTTT.

The chain's CDR3 is CASSKIGYGGYYGYTF. CDR3 in DNA: TGTGCCAGCAGCAAAATTGGATACGGTGGATACTATGGCTACACCTTC. This rearrangement joins TRBV5-4 to TRBJ1-2, with unresolved D. The V end lost 4 bases, the J end lost 3 bases, and 19 bases lay between the germline ends. The CDR3 has 16 amino acids. The germline V gene encodes CDR1 SGHNT and CDR2 YYREEE (reference sequence).

The chain combines TRBV7-8 with TRBJ1-1; tentatively, D is TRBD1 (5 bases). CDR1 is SGHVS and CDR2 is FQNEAQ in the germline V gene. The ends were cut back, 6 bases at V and 5 bases at J, with 19 bases in the middle. The CDR3 extends over 15 amino acids. The CDR3 region is CASRSRRGERTEAFF. CDR3 nucleotides: TGTGCCAGCAGAAGTAGGAGGGGAGAGAGGACTGAAGCTTTCTTT.

This clone occurred once. The chain is built from TRBV5-1 and TRBJ1-2; 7 bases are shared with TRBD1. The CDR3 has 13 residues. J gave up 12 bases and V 4 bases, and 12 bases lay outside the gene matches. Germline V gene lookup returns CDR1 SGHRS and CDR2 YFSETQ. The CDR3 region is CASSRDREETNTF. Here the CDR3 DNA reads TGCGCCAGCAGCCGCGACAGGGAAGAGACCAACACCTTC.

The chain is built from TRBV27 and TRBJ1-2; D might be TRBD1 (6 bases). CDR1 is MNHEY, CDR2 SMNVEV, per germline (reference sequence). Trimming removed 3 bases at V and 8 bases at J, with 19 bases between. CDR3 size: 15 residues. CDR3 nucleotides: TGTGCCAGCAGTTTCACGGGTCGGGGGGGGCCCGGCTACACCTTC. Its protein product is CASSFTGRGGPGYTF.

As DNA, the CDR3 is TGTGCCAGTAGTACCCGCAGGGGGACCTATAGCAATCAGCCCCAGCATTTT. This codes for CASSTRRGTYSNQPQHF. The chain couples TRBV19 to TRBJ1-5; 7 bases are shared with TRBD1. Trimming took 4 bases from V and 0 from J; bases not matched to a gene: 9. The CDR3 runs 17 residues. Germline V gives CDR1 LNHDA, CDR2 SQIVND (reference sequence).

V usage is TRBV5-1 and J usage is TRBJ1-4; TRBD1 agrees at 9 bases. Trimming at V came to 4 bases and at J to 0 bases, leaving 4 bases not matched to a gene. The length of the CDR3 is 16 residues. Germline loops: CDR1 SGHRS, CDR2 YFSETQ. The CDR3 protein is CASSVQGATTNEKLFF. Here the CDR3 DNA reads TGCGCCAGCAGCGTACAGGGGGCCACAACTAATGAAAAACTGTTTTTT. Together with reference TRBV5-1 and TRBJ1-4, the CDR3 gives the full variable domain: KAGVTQTPRYLIKTRGQQVTLSCSPISGHRSVSWYQQTPGQGLQFLFEYFSETQRNKGNFPGRFSGRQFSNSRSEMNVSTLELGDSALYLCASSVQGATTNEKLFFGSGTQLSVL.

The J gene is TRBJ2-3, the V gene TRBV3-1 (or the pseudogene TRBV3-2); D ambiguous. Trimming cost V 8 bases and J 2 bases, with 11 bases left between them. Germline V gives CDR1 LGHDT, CDR2 YNNKEL (reference sequence). The CDR3 is 13 amino acids. The CDR3 reads CASQSRSTDTQYF. The CDR3 bases are TGTGCCAGCCAGTCCCGGTCCACAGATACGCAGTATTTT.

The rearrangement joins TRBV6-1 to TRBJ2-7; 9 bases agree with TRBD2. Germline CDR1 reads MNHNS; CDR2 reads SASEGT. V trimming: 5 bases; J trimming: 0 bases; junction bases outside the gene matches: 5. This CDR3 is 15 amino acids long. The CDR3 region has the DNA TGTGCCAGCAGTTCCCAGCGGGGGGCCTCCTACGAGCAGTACTTC. The encoded protein is CASSSQRGASYEQYF.

The genes are TRBV29-1 and TRBJ1-1, with 7 positions matching TRBD1. V gave up 7 bases and J gave up 1 base; unmatched junction bases: 9. Germline V gives CDR1 SQVTM, CDR2 ANQGSEA. The CDR3 runs to 14 residues. Written as DNA, the CDR3 is TGCAGCGCCGCCCGGGGACAGTGGAACACTGAAGCTTTCTTT. Encoded protein: CSAARGQWNTEAFF.

This chain joins TRBV14 and TRBJ1-2; TRBD1 agrees at 7 bases. V shed 2 bases, J shed 6 bases, and the junction held 6 bases outside the gene matches. The CDR3 contains 14 residues. Germline V gene sequence: CDR1 SGHDN, CDR2 FVKESK. CDR3: CASSQITGADGYTF. In nucleotides, the CDR3 is TGTGCCAGCAGCCAAATAACAGGGGCGGATGGCTACACCTTC.

The V call is TRBV3-1 (or the pseudogene TRBV3-2), the J call TRBJ1-4; D ambiguous. In germline, CDR1 is LGHDT, CDR2 YNNKEL (reference sequence). This CDR3 is built from 15 residues. Trimming stripped 4 bases from V and 5 bases from J, with 14 bases between. The CDR3 region is CASSRLLSTNEKLFF. The CDR3 region has the DNA TGTGCCAGCAGCCGTCTCCTTAGTACGAATGAAAAACTGTTTTTT.

The chain couples TRBV6-5 to TRBJ2-7; no clear D gene. This CDR3 is 13 amino acids long. Germline CDR1 MNHEY, CDR2 SVGAGI. V was trimmed by 6 bases and J by 6 bases, leaving 15 bases between them. The CDR3 spells CASSNSQAGEQYF. DNA for the CDR3: TGTGCCAGCAGCAATAGTCAGGCTGGCGAGCAGTACTTC.

This sequence joins TRBV24-1 and TRBJ1-2; 8 bases map to TRBD1. The CDR3 is 15 residues long. Germline CDR1 reads KGHDR; CDR2 reads SFDVKD. The ends lost 3 bases at V and 2 bases at J; junction bases unmatched: 4. The CDR3 region has the DNA TGTGCCACCAGTGATGACAGGGGAACAAACTATGGCTACACCTTC. Protein: CATSDDRGTNYGYTF.

The chain joins TRBV19 to TRBJ1-5; no firm D call. Germline lookup yields CDR1 LNHDA and CDR2 SQIVND (reference sequence). The CDR3 is 15 amino acids. Between the trimmed V and J ends, which lost 4 bases and 0 bases, there was a span of 10 bases. The CDR3 DNA reads TGTGCCAGTAGTACTAGGGCCCTTAGCAATCAGCCCCAGCATTTT. Its translation: CASSTRALSNQPQHF.

This chain joins TRBV9 and TRBJ1-2; TRBD1 agrees at 7 bases. V shed 2 bases and J 8 bases; nucleotides not matched to a gene: 9. CDR3 length equals 14 residues. In germline, CDR1 is SGDLS, CDR2 YYNGEE. The chain's CDR3 is CASSVSTGAKGYTF. The CDR3 DNA reads TGTGCCAGCAGCGTCTCTACAGGGGCCAAAGGCTACACCTTC.

This clone was found once. The rearrangement links TRBV9 to TRBJ2-2; weak D call: TRBD1 (5 bases). This CDR3 has 16 amino acids. Trimming cost V 0 bases and J 6 bases, with 15 bases left between them. Germline V lookup: CDR1 SGDLS, CDR2 YYNGEE. CDR3 residues: CASSVVQSGRAGELFF. CDR3 coding DNA: TGTGCCAGCAGCGTAGTTCAGTCAGGGCGCGCCGGGGAGCTGTTTTTT.

This rearrangement joins TRBV13 to TRBJ1-1, with D unclear. Trimming pared 5 bases from V and 1 base from J, leaving 8 bases between. The CDR3 has 13 amino acids. CDR1 and CDR2 (germline): PRHDT, FYEKMQ (reference sequence). CDR3 loop: CASSLAPNTEAFF. CDR3 DNA sequence: TGTGCCAGCAGCCTAGCGCCGAACACTGAAGCTTTCTTT. Supplemented by reference TRBV13 and TRBJ1-1, the full variable domain reads AAGVIQSPRHLIKEKRETATLKCYPIPRHDTVYWYQQGPGQDPQFLISFYEKMQSDKGSIPDRFSAQQFSDYHSELNMSSLELGDSALYFCASSLAPNTEAFFGQGTRLTVV.

This clone has only one observation. This rearrangement joins TRBV5-1 to TRBJ2-7, with D perhaps matching TRBD2 (5 bases). The CDR3 is made up of 14 amino acids. Per germline, CDR1 SGHRS and CDR2 YFSETQ. Trimming took 0 bases from V and 7 from J, leaving 14 bases between them. The chain's CDR3 is CASSLAPGTGEQYF. DNA for the CDR3: TGCGCCAGCAGCTTGGCTCCGGGAACGGGGGAGCAGTACTTC.

V gene TRBV7-2 combines with J gene TRBJ1-6; the match to TRBD1 covers 7 bases. Germline V gene sequence: CDR1 SGHTA, CDR2 FQGNSA. There are 12 residues in the CDR3. The J segment lost 14 bases and the V segment lost 6 bases, leaving 7 bases of the junction unmatched. This CDR3 is CASSSTGETLHF. For the CDR3, the DNA is TGTGCCAGCAGTTCTACAGGGGAAACCCTCCACTTT.